These 25 T cell receptor beta chains were sequenced from one sample in a study of PD-L1 blockade in urothelial cancer. Sequenced by immunoSEQ multiplex PCR; TCRdb stores in-frame clones only, minus some. This table has tens of thousands of clones, roughly 84% appearing once. Time point meaning: pretreatment peripheral blood. Sequenced material: PBMCs, taken around atezolizumab (anti-PD-L1) treatment. These receptors all stem from a man in his fifties or sixties with urothelial cancer.

This clone was seen just once. V and J are TRBV18 and TRBJ2-7, with 9 bases matching TRBD2. J gave up 0 bases and V 1 base, and 13 bases lay outside the gene matches. The CDR3 is 19 amino acids. The germline V gene has CDR1 KGHSH and CDR2 LQKENI. CDR3 protein: CASSPRERGAFTNSYEQYF. The CDR3, as DNA: TGTGCCAGCTCACCACGGGAGCGGGGGGCCTTCACGAACTCCTACGAGCAGTACTTC.

The chain has TRBV7-2 and TRBJ2-3; 11 bases are a match to TRBD2. The junction had 18 bases not matched to a gene; V was cut back by 3 bases and J by 10 bases. The CDR3 runs 18 residues. Germline V gene lookup returns CDR1 SGHTA and CDR2 FQGNSA. DNA for the CDR3: TGTGCCAGCAGCTTTACCCTTGTGGTAGCGGGAGGGGGGCACGCGCAGTATTTT. This sequence encodes CASSFTLVVAGGGHAQYF.

The V and J genes are TRBV5-1 and TRBJ1-4; D not resolved. The CDR3 is made up of 12 amino acids. Trimming removed 1 base at V and 12 bases at J, with 10 bases between. CDR1 and CDR2 (germline): SGHRS, YFSETQ. CDR3: CASSLNNNQLFF. For the CDR3, the DNA is TGCGCCAGCAGCTTGAACAACAACCAACTGTTTTTT.

This chain links TRBV7-9 with TRBJ1-2; 8 bases align to TRBD1. With V trimmed by 5 bases and J by 4 bases, 18 bases remained unmatched. Looked up from germline, CDR1 is SEHNR and CDR2 is FQNEAQ (reference sequence). CDR3 length: 18 amino acids. CDR3 region: CASSQTLSRTGFIYGYTF. As DNA, the CDR3 is TGTGCCAGCAGCCAAACTCTATCTCGGACAGGGTTCATCTATGGCTACACCTTC. The full variable domain, with the rest looked up from reference TRBV7-9 and TRBJ1-2, is DTGVSQNPRHKITKRGQNVTFRCDPISEHNRLYWYRQTLGQGPEFLTYFQNEAQLEKSRLLSDRFSAERPKGSFSTLEIQRTEQGDSAMYLCASSQTLSRTGFIYGYTFGSGTRLTVV.

This chain joins TRBV5-1 and TRBJ1-2; D is undetermined. CDR3 length: 15 residues. The germline V and J ends were trimmed by 0 bases and 1 base, with 10 bases remaining between them. Per the germline V gene, CDR1 is SGHRS and CDR2 is YFSETQ. The CDR3 DNA follows: TGCGCCAGCAGCTTGGCAGAGGAGATTAACTATGGCTACACCTTC. It translates to CASSLAEEINYGYTF.

The chain has TRBV28 and TRBJ2-1; 11 nucleotides agree with TRBD2. This CDR3 has 14 residues. Per the germline V gene, CDR1 is MDHEN and CDR2 is SYDVKM. V shed 7 bases and J 5 bases; nucleotides not matched to a gene: 4. CDR3 sequence: CASMTSGIHNEQFF. CDR3 nucleotides: TGTGCCAGCATGACTAGCGGGATTCACAATGAGCAGTTCTTC. The full variable domain, its missing parts supplied by reference TRBV28 and TRBJ2-1, is DVKVTQSSRYLVKRTGEKVFLECVQDMDHENMFWYRQDPGLGLRLIYFSYDVKMKEKGDIPEGYSVSREKKERFSLILESASTNQTSMYLCASMTSGIHNEQFFGPGTRLTVL.

V is TRBV27 and J is TRBJ2-1; D possibly corresponds to TRBD2 (6 bases). Germline CDR1 and CDR2: MNHEY and SMNVEV (reference sequence). With 5 bases removed from V and 4 bases from J, the gap between germline ends came to 15 bases. The CDR3 has 15 residues. CDR3 sequence reads: CASSPSVAVYNEQFF. CDR3 DNA sequence: TGTGCCAGCAGTCCTTCTGTAGCGGTATACAATGAGCAGTTCTTC.

CDR3 amino acids: CASSGTTYEQYF. CDR3 DNA sequence: TGTGCCAGCAGCGGGACTACCTACGAGCAGTACTTC. This chain connects TRBV6-5 to TRBJ2-7; 7 nucleotides align to TRBD2. Germline trimming cut 6 bases from V and 2 bases from J; bases unmatched to any gene: 1. CDR1 and CDR2 from the germline V gene are MNHEY and SVGAGI. The CDR3 covers 12 residues.

V gene TRBV18 combines with J gene TRBJ2-2; the match to TRBD1 covers 9 bases. The CDR3 length is 18 residues. V shed 5 bases and J 2 bases; nucleotides not matched to a gene: 12. Germline V CDR1 and CDR2: KGHSH, LQKENI. The CDR3 here is CASSSREDRGRNTGELFF. CDR3 DNA sequence: TGTGCCAGCTCAAGTCGAGAGGACAGGGGTAGAAACACCGGGGAGCTGTTTTTT.

The chain employs TRBV14 and TRBJ2-5, with D tentatively TRBD2 (6 bases). V lost 0 bases and J lost 4, with 12 bases in between. Germline lookup yields CDR1 SGHDN and CDR2 FVKESK. There are 15 residues in the CDR3. The CDR3, as DNA: TGTGCCAGCAGCCAAGATTTTGGGAGGAGAGAGACCCAGTACTTC. It specifies CASSQDFGRRETQYF.

V is TRBV6-6 and J is TRBJ2-3, with 12 bases fitting TRBD2. CDR3 length: 15 amino acids. Trimming at V came to 8 bases and at J to 7 bases, leaving 10 bases not matched to a gene. Germline V lookup: CDR1 MNHNY, CDR2 SVGAGI (reference sequence). The CDR3: CASGTSGFPINTQYF. In DNA form, the CDR3 reads TGTGCCAGCGGGACTAGCGGGTTCCCCATAAATACGCAGTATTTT.

This clone was seen just once. The rearrangement joins TRBV7-7 to TRBJ2-5; 8 bases line up with TRBD2. Per the germline V gene, CDR1 is SSHAT and CDR2 is FNYEAQ (reference sequence). J was trimmed by 1 base and V by 5 bases; bases with no gene match: 3. There are 14 residues in the CDR3. The CDR3 here is CASSQAGAQETQYF. CDR3 nucleotides: TGTGCCAGCAGCCAAGCGGGAGCCCAAGAGACCCAGTACTTC.

This chain links TRBV7-9 with TRBJ2-1; 9 bases agree with TRBD2. In germline, CDR1 is SEHNR, CDR2 FQNEAQ (reference sequence). This CDR3 spans 15 amino acids. Germline trimming cut 5 bases from V and 6 bases from J; bases unmatched to any gene: 8. CDR3 loop: CASSPQTSGSNEQFF. CDR3 bases: TGTGCCAGCAGCCCACAGACTAGCGGCAGCAATGAGCAGTTCTTC.

This chain uses TRBV4-3 with TRBJ2-3; 7 nucleotides line up with TRBD1. Germline CDR1 is LGHNA and CDR2 is YSLEER. This CDR3 is built from 15 residues. J was trimmed by 2 bases and V by 1 base; bases with no gene match: 3. This chain's CDR3 is CASSQGTGYTDTQYF. The CDR3 bases are TGCGCCAGCAGCCAAGGGACAGGATACACAGATACGCAGTATTTT.

This chain uses TRBV7-8 with TRBJ1-2, with D perhaps matching TRBD1 (6 bases). This CDR3 has 17 amino acids. Germline CDR1 and CDR2: SGHVS and FQNEAQ. V dropped 5 bases and J dropped 0 bases, with 19 bases sitting between them. CDR3 sequence (DNA): TGTGCCAGCAGCCTAGGAAGGGGGAGGGGAGCTAACTATGGCTACACCTTC. It is translated as CASSLGRGRGANYGYTF. The variable domain in full, completed from reference TRBV7-8 and TRBJ1-2, reads GAGVSQSPRYKVAKRGQDVALRCDPISGHVSLFWYQQALGQGPEFLTYFQNEAQLDKSGLPSDRFFAERPEGSVSTLKIQRTQQEDSAVYLCASSLGRGRGANYGYTFGSGTRLTVV.

This clone showed up just once. V and J are TRBV5-6 and TRBJ2-5, with 8 nucleotides matching TRBD1. Germline CDR1 is SGHDT and CDR2 is YYEEEE. The ends lost 2 bases at V and 1 base at J; junction bases unmatched: 1. CDR3 length equals 14 residues. The CDR3 spells CASSFGTGQETQYF. CDR3 DNA: TGTGCCAGCAGCTTTGGGACAGGCCAAGAGACCCAGTACTTC.

This rearrangement joins TRBV18 to TRBJ2-3; TRBD2 matches at 10 bases. In germline, CDR1 is KGHSH, CDR2 LQKENI. The CDR3 is 17 amino acids. The V segment lost 0 bases and the J segment 1 base; nucleotides outside the gene matches: 4. CDR3 residues: CASSPPGLAGGTDTQYF. CDR3 DNA: TGTGCCAGCTCACCACCGGGGCTAGCGGGAGGCACAGATACGCAGTATTTT.

V gene TRBV25-1 combines with J gene TRBJ1-2; D is unresolved. CDR1 and CDR2 from the germline V gene are MGHDK and SYGVNS. The CDR3 loop spans 14 amino acids. V was cut by 4 bases and J by 7 bases, with 16 bases left in between. In DNA form, the CDR3 reads TGTGCCAGCAGTGTCCGGCCGGACGGGAGTGGCTACACCTTC. Amino acids: CASSVRPDGSGYTF.

This chain links TRBV7-9 with TRBJ1-3; 8 bases are shared with TRBD1. The CDR3 has 16 residues. The germline gives CDR1 SEHNR, CDR2 FQNEAQ (reference sequence). V shed 5 bases, J shed 4 bases, and the junction held 10 bases outside the gene matches. The CDR3 nucleotides are TGTGCCAGCAGCGCCCAGACAGGGGCCGGAGGAAACACCATATATTTT. Translation: CASSAQTGAGGNTIYF. The full variable domain, in which reference TRBV7-9 and TRBJ1-3 provide the parts outside the CDR3, is DTGVSQNPRHKITKRGQNVTFRCDPISEHNRLYWYRQTLGQGPEFLTYFQNEAQLEKSRLLSDRFSAERPKGSFSTLEIQRTEQGDSAMYLCASSAQTGAGGNTIYFGEGSWLTVV.

The V gene is TRBV18, the J gene TRBJ2-7; 11 bases align to TRBD1. The CDR3 has 15 amino acids. CDR1 is KGHSH, CDR2 LQKENI, per germline. The junction had 6 bases not matched to a gene; V was cut back by 5 bases and J by 3 bases. DNA of the CDR3: TGTGCCAGCTCAGATAGCGGGACAGGGGGCTACGAGCAGTACTTC. This gives the protein CASSDSGTGGYEQYF.

V is TRBV7-3 and J is TRBJ2-1, with 8 bases matching TRBD2. The CDR3 totals 20 residues. Germline CDR1 and CDR2: SGHTA and FQGTGA. V was pared by 6 bases and J by 1 base, with 20 bases of the junction left unmatched. The CDR3 is CASSPTSLGWRGDSYNEQFF. The CDR3 nucleotides read TGTGCCAGCAGTCCGACCTCTCTTGGTTGGCGGGGGGATTCCTACAATGAGCAGTTCTTC.

As regards this clone: At one end, the junction sequence differs from germline, possibly due to a read error. V gene TRBV29-1 combines with J gene TRBJ2-7; TRBD1 matches at 8 bases. The V gene's germline CDR1 is SQVTM and CDR2 ANQGSEA. The CDR3 spans 11 residues. The CDR3 DNA sequence: TGCAGCGTTGAAGCTCACCCGGGACAGGAATTC. It is translated as CSVEAHPGQEF.

The V gene is TRBV25-1, the J gene TRBJ1-4; D not resolved. Germline CDR1 is MGHDK and CDR2 is SYGVNS. This CDR3 is 17 amino acids long. V was cut by 2 bases and J by 4 bases, with 17 bases left in between. DNA for the CDR3: TGTGCCAGCAGTGAAAGCGCCCCCGTGGCCTATAATGAAAAACTGTTTTTT. It yields the protein CASSESAPVAYNEKLFF.

CDR3 bases: TGTGCCAGCTCACCCCAATCGGGACAGGGGAACACTGAAGCTTTCTTT. Its translation: CASSPQSGQGNTEAFF. The rearrangement joins TRBV18 to TRBJ1-1; 9 nucleotides line up with TRBD1. The ends lost 3 bases at V and 1 base at J; junction bases unmatched: 6. The CDR3 spans 16 residues. Per germline, CDR1 KGHSH and CDR2 LQKENI.

V usage is TRBV10-3 and J usage is TRBJ1-3; TRBD1 agrees at 8 bases. The CDR3 is 16 amino acids. The germline V gene has CDR1 ENHRY and CDR2 SYGVKD. The V gene end was trimmed by 6 bases and the J gene end by 0 bases; junction bases not matched to a gene: 7. In DNA form, the CDR3 reads TGTGCCATCAGCCCGACAGGGGCCGCCTCTGGAAACACCATATATTTT. This encodes CAISPTGAASGNTIYF.